The clone carrying this TCR beta chain occurred a few times. The target antigen is unknown. Researchers amplified the TCR beta CDR3 regions from RNA transcripts. A first-round RT-PCR of the TCR CDR3 used the HTBI primer set. One entry per CDR3 protein results from TCRdb running MiXCR on the multiplex PCR reads. The table shows 600,000 to 850,000 distinct CDR3 sequences, with roughly a sixth occurring only once. This sample is drawn from a study of T cells in Graves' hyperthyroidism and ophthalmopathy. The diagnostic basis comprised clinical symptoms, serum thyroxine and TRAb, thyroid ultrasound and orbital computed tomography. The germline V gene has CDR1 SGHAT and CDR2 FQNNGV. The V end was cut by 1 base, the J end by 6 bases, with 9 bases between. This CDR3 is 13 amino acids long. General observations from the study: Blood also contained most expanded thyroid clonotypes above 0.001.

Material for sequencing was blood. The chain joins TRBV11-2 to TRBJ1-1; D not certain. The TCR was taken from a woman aged 45-60 years with Graves' hyperthyroidism that later progressed to Graves' ophthalmopathy. CDR3 amino acids: CASSLGTLSEAFF. The CDR3 coding sequence is TGTGCCAGCAGCTTAGGAACCCTCTCTGAAGCTTTCTTT. The whole variable domain, filled in from reference TRBV11-2 and TRBJ1-1, reads EAGVAQSPRYKIIEKRQSVAFWCNPISGHATLYWYQQILGQGPKLLIQFQNNGVVDDSQLPKDRFSAERLKGVDSTLKIQPAKLEDSAVYLCASSLGTLSEAFFGQGTRLTVV.